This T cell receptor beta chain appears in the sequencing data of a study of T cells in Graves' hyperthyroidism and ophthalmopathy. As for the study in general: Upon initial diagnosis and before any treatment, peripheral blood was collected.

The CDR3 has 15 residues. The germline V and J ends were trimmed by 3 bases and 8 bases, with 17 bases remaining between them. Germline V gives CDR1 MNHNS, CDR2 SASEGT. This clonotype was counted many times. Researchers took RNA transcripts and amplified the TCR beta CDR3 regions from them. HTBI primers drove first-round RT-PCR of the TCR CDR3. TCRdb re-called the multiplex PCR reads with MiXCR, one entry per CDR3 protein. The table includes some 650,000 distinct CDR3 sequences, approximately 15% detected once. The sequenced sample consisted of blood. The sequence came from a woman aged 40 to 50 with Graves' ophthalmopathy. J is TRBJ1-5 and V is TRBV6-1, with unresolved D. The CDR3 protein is CASSDFLGESKPQHF. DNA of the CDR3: TGTGCCAGCAGTGATTTTCTGGGTGAGTCAAAGCCCCAGCATTTT.